This TCR beta chain was sequenced for a study of cytomegalovirus exposure and HLA in healthy donors. Study background: Some 80 million unique TCRs from HLA-typed donors were held in an early data release. Findings and limits, study-wide: Looking again later, the authors saw that most CMV-associated TCR beta chains seemed HLA-restricted.

With respect to this clone: Its antigen is unknown.

The CDR3 has 15 amino acids. The trim removed 6 bases at V and 5 bases at J, leaving 9 bases unmatched. CDR1 and CDR2 (germline): SNHLY, FYNNEI. PCR involved 60 Vbeta and 13 Jbeta primers. In the source study's methods: A later analysis counted 80 million or so unique TCR beta chains, 9.5 million to 13 million shared. The data were produced by immunoSEQ multiplex PCR, yet TCRdb's version contains in-frame clones alone and is incomplete. V and J calls and clone size come straight from that table; D and trimming were deduced from the DNA. The sample records roughly 120,000 clones, approximately 68% being singletons.

The sequence came from a man aged 30 to 39 in good health and CMV-seropositive. Sequencing was performed on PBMCs. The rearrangement uses TRBV2 and TRBJ2-5; 10 bases agree with TRBD1. CDR3 amino acids: CASSAGTGEWETQYF. CDR3 bases: TGTGCCAGCAGCGCGGGGACAGGGGAATGGGAGACCCAGTACTTC.